This paragraph reports one T cell receptor (beta chain). Its antigen is unknown. Base qualities are not provided; no much larger clone lies one nucleotide away. These data are taken from a study of neoadjuvant anti-PD-1 for oral cavity cancer (dated by TCRdb to the early 2020s). As for the study more broadly: Before undergoing curative-intent surgical resection, most patients got three to four biweekly nivolumab doses at 3 mg/kg. Patients without progression received a fourth nivolumab dose around day 43 and underwent definitive surgical resection on days 50-56. There were eleven to twelve patients in the parent correlative cohort, and the response rate was approximately 36%. Under RECIST 1.1, a patient counted as a responder if showing complete response, partial response or stable disease, and as a non-responder if showing progression. Study-wide conclusions, independent of this receptor: After neoadjuvant nivolumab, non-responders showed significantly higher T cell clonality (Gini index) in PBMCs than responders did. Only three patients per response group were included in the TCR analyses, and larger cohorts for validation were called for by the authors. Higher pretreatment blood Treg/Th17 ratios correlated with higher pretreatment blood TCRbeta clonality and lower post-treatment tumor TCRbeta clonality.

The intended sense of this specimen's time point label: before neoadjuvant nivolumab. Patients were newly diagnosed with stage II-IVA oral cavity squamous cell carcinoma and had received no prior systemic or radiation treatment. The cohort was composed of patients with HPV-negative, locally advanced oral cavity squamous cell carcinoma. Peripheral blood mononuclear cells were analyzed directly, without maintenance or expansion in culture. Samples came from a longitudinal correlative study of a single-arm phase II trial of neoadjuvant nivolumab in oral cavity squamous cell carcinoma. Subject-matched pre- and post-treatment PBMCs and tumors from three responders and three non-responders underwent genomic DNA-based TCRbeta sequencing. Peripheral blood mononuclear cells were collected before nivolumab treatment and were collected again after treatment, at the time of surgery. The Maxwell RSC DNA from Cells kit was used to extract genomic DNA from PBMCs.

Taken from cysteine to phenylalanine, the CDR3 has 12 residues. Only the CDR3 DNA is retained, 36 bases long and in frame from the first base. CDR1 and CDR2, looked up from the germline V gene, are SNHLY and FYNNEI. Trimmed from V: 6 bases; trimmed from J: 8 bases; junction bases lacking a gene match: 4. For deep sequencing of PBMC libraries, mostly 480 ng of input genomic DNA was used, and six replicates were run per sample. TCRbeta libraries were prepared with the immunoSEQ hsTCRbeta kit according to the manufacturer's instructions. Sequencing of the completed libraries took place using an Illumina NovaSeq 6000 S4 flow cell after they had been pooled to about 3.2 nM. Per the authors' processing: The immunoSEQ Analyzer handled quality control and preprocessing of the raw data. The analysis was limited to productive rearrangements, and each clonotype was defined by a unique CDR3 amino acid sequence. Using the R package tcR, the researchers computed the Gini-Simpson index as their estimate of repertoire clonality. Student's t test was used to compare Gini indices, while Pearson correlation assessed associations with tumor size change. Imported from immuneACCESS, the table was reduced by TCRdb to in-frame sequences with V and J called. These copies leave out some clones; in studies compared against another copy, an unresolved V gene accounts for under half, and the cause of the remainder is not known. Clonal size and the V and J genes are those of that table, whereas D and trimming came from the DNA. For this sample there are roughly 14,000 clones; roughly two thirds appear just once. The ten largest clones add up to 2.4% of the sample.

This clonotype was sampled from a person aged 35-79 years with oral cavity squamous cell carcinoma. The chain uses TRBV2 and TRBJ1-2, with 9 bases in between that match TRBD1. Source: PBMCs, taken before nivolumab (anti-PD-1) treatment. The CDR3 is CASRGDREGYTF. The DNA sequence follows: TGTGCCAGCAGGGGGGACAGGGAAGGCTACACCTTC.